Listed below are T cell receptor beta chains from one sample, sequenced in a study of post-analysis software for immune sequencing data. TCRdb re-called the PCR reads through MiXCR, storing one row per CDR3 protein. This sample has about 400,000 distinct CDR3 sequences, with about a third found just once. Material: blood. Receptor source: a girl between 10 and 17 years old with multiple sclerosis. Both conserved end residues are part of each CDR3. The D gene is left open where the match is weak. Only part of the rows carry a size: once, few, many, or a class if the clone is expanded.

V: TRBV20-1; length: 17; size: many; D: TRBD1; J: TRBJ2-3; CDR3: CSARGSWTGVRADTQYF; DNA: TGCAGTGCTAGAGGTAGCTGGACAGGAGTCAGAGCAGATACGCAGTATTTT
V: TRBV7-2; length: 16; size: -; D: TRBD2; J: TRBJ2-3; CDR3: CASSIVVIAGGDTQYF; DNA: TGTGCCAGCAGCATAGTCGTGATAGCGGGGGGTGATACGCAGTATTTT
V: TRBV29-1; length: 13; size: few; D: TRBD1; J: TRBJ1-2; CDR3: CSTQFGQGDGYTF; DNA: TGCAGCACTCAATTCGGACAGGGAGATGGCTACACCTTC
V: TRBV9; length: 16; size: once; D: TRBD2; J: TRBJ2-1; CDR3: CASSSRGDYLYNEQFF; DNA: TGTGCCAGCAGCAGCCGTGGGGACTATCTCTACAATGAGCAGTTCTTC
V: TRBV6-6; length: 16; size: -; D: TRBD1; J: TRBJ1-3; CDR3: CATTLAHRGQGNTIYF; DNA: TGTGCCACTACGCTCGCCCACCGGGGACAGGGAAACACCATATATTTT
V: TRBV15; length: 12; size: -; D: -; J: TRBJ1-1; CDR3: CATSRVNTEAFF; DNA: TGTGCCACCAGCAGAGTGAACACTGAAGCTTTCTTT
V: TRBV7-8; length: 19; size: many; D: TRBD2; J: TRBJ2-1; CDR3: CASSLGSGTSGGAYNEQFF; DNA: TGTGCCAGCAGCTTAGGCTCCGGGACTAGCGGGGGGGCATACAATGAGCAGTTCTTC
V: TRBV7-2; length: 14; size: -; D: -; J: TRBJ1-2; CDR3: CASSPQLGENGYTF; DNA: TGTGCCAGCAGCCCACAACTGGGGGAAAATGGCTACACCTTC
V: TRBV11-2; length: 13; size: few; D: -; J: TRBJ2-5; CDR3: CASSLEFTETQYF; DNA: TGTGCCAGCAGCTTAGAATTCACGGAGACCCAGTACTTC
V: TRBV18; length: 14; size: few; D: TRBD2; J: TRBJ2-1; CDR3: CASSPLAGDNEQFF; DNA: TGTGCCAGCTCACCACTAGCGGGGGACAATGAGCAGTTCTTC
V: TRBV9; length: 14; size: -; D: -; J: TRBJ1-5; CDR3: CASSADGGNQPQHF; DNA: TGTGCCAGCAGCGCGGACGGGGGCAATCAGCCCCAGCATTTT
V: TRBV10-1; length: 13; size: -; D: TRBD1; J: TRBJ2-7; CDR3: CASRSDRVDEQYF; DNA: TGCGCCAGCAGGAGCGACAGGGTGGACGAGCAGTACTTC
V: TRBV12-3/TRBV12-4; length: 10; size: few; D: -; J: TRBJ1-2; CDR3: CASGGYGYTF; DNA: TGTGCCAGCGGGGGCTATGGCTACACCTTC
V: TRBV6-5; length: 15; size: -; D: TRBD1; J: TRBJ1-4; CDR3: CASSDRGATNEKLFF; DNA: TGTGCCAGCAGTGACAGGGGGGCTACTAATGAAAAACTGTTTTTT
V: TRBV12-5; length: 13; size: few; D: TRBD1; J: TRBJ1-1; CDR3: CASGLVGTGVAFF; DNA: TGTGCTAGTGGTTTGGTAGGGACAGGGGTTGCTTTCTTT
V: TRBV24-1; length: 16; size: -; D: TRBD1; J: TRBJ1-2; CDR3: CATSDNRGQGGYGYTF; DNA: TGTGCCACCAGTGATAATCGGGGACAGGGCGGCTATGGCTACACCTTC
V: TRBV20-1; length: 13; size: -; D: TRBD1; J: TRBJ1-2; CDR3: CSARGDRRYGYTF; DNA: TGCAGTGCTAGGGGGGACAGGCGCTATGGCTACACCTTC